The following is a T cell receptor (beta chain) sequence with its context. The target antigen is unknown. The data were obtained in a study of vaccination and CD4 T cells after COVID-19. The CDR3 contains 15 residues. Between the trimmed V and J ends, which lost 4 bases and 1 base, there was a span of 13 bases. Sequencing of the DNA from cultured CD4+ T cells was carried out with the Oncomine TCR Beta short-read assay. The authors extracted genomic DNA from cultured CD4+ T cells. TCRdb used MiXCR to reprocess the PCR reads, holding one entry per CDR3 protein. Of fewer than 25,000 distinct CDR3 sequences detected, 49% appear once; the ten largest clones hold approximately 6.1%. The treatment was: approximately 11-day PBMC culture with coronavirus spike peptide pools or control peptides (ViraFEST assay). Convalescent patients tested SARS-CoV-2 PCR positive from March to December 2020, before Alpha, Beta and Delta emerged.

The sequence came from a human donor who had recovered from COVID-19. The material sequenced was CD4+ T cells from blood, cultured in vitro. This chain joins TRBV12-3 or TRBV12-4 and TRBJ1-1, with D maybe TRBD1 (6 bases). The CDR3 loop reads CASSSGGGWNTEAFF. Here the CDR3 DNA reads TGTGCCAGCAGTTCAGGAGGGGGGTGGAACACTGAAGCTTTCTTT.